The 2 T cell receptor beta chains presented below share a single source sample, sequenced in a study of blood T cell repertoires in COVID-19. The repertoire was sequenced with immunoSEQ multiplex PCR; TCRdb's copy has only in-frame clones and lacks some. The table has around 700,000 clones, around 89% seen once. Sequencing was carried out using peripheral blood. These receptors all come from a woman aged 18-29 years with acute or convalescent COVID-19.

CDR3 sequence reads: CASSQVERGQSDTQYF. The CDR3 nucleotides are TGTGCCAGCAGCCAAGTGGAGCGGGGACAATCAGATACGCAGTATTTT. The genes are TRBV4-2 and TRBJ2-3, with D tentatively TRBD2 (7 bases). Germline V CDR1 and CDR2: LGHNA, YNFKEQ. This CDR3 spans 16 amino acids. V lost 1 base to trimming and J lost 4 bases, with 15 bases between them.

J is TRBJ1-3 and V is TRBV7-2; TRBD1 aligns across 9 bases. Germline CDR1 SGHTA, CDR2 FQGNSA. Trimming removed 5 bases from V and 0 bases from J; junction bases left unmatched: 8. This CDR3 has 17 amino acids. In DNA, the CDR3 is TGTGCCAGCAGCGGGGGTCGGGACAGGGTCTCTGGAAACACCATATATTTT. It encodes CASSGGRDRVSGNTIYF.